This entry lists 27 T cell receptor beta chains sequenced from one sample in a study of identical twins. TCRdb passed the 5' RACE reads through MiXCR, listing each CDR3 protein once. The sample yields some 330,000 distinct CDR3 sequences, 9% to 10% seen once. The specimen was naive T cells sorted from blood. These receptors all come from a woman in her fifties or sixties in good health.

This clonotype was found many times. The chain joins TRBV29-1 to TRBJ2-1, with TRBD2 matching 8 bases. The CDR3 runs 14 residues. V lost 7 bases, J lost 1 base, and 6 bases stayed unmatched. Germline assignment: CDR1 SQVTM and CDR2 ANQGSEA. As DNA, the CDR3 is TGCAGCGCAAAGGGGACTAGTTCCTACAATGAGCAGTTCTTC. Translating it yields CSAKGTSSYNEQFF.

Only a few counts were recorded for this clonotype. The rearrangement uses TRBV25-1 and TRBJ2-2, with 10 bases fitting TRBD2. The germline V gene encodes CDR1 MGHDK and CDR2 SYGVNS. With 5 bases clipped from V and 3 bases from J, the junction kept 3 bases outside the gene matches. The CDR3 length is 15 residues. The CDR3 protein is CASSPGTSDTGELFF. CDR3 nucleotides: TGTGCCAGCAGTCCCGGGACTAGCGACACCGGGGAGCTGTTTTTT.

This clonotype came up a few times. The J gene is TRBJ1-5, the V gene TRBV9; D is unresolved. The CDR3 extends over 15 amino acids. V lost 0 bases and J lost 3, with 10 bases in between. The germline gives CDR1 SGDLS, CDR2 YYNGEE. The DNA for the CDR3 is TGTGCCAGCAGCGTAGGGCTACAGCTCAATCAGCCCCAGCATTTT. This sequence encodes CASSVGLQLNQPQHF.

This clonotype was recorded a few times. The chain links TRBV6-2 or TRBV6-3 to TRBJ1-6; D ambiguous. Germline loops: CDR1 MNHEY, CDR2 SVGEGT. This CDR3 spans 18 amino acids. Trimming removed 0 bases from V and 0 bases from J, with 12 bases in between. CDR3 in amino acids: CASSYSEGASSYNSPLHF. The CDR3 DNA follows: TGTGCCAGCAGTTACTCGGAAGGCGCAAGCTCCTATAATTCACCCCTCCACTTT.

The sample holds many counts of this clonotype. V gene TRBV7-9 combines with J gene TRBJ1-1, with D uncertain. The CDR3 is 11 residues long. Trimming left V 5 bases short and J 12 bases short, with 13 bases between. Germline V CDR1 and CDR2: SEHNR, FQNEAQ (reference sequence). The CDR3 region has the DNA TGTGCCAGCAGCCTAGGACCCTCAACTTTCTTT. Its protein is CASSLGPSTFF.

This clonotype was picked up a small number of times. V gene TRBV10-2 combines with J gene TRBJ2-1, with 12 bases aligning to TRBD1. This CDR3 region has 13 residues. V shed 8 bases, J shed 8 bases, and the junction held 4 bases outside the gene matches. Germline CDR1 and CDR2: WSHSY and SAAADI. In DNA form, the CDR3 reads TGCGCCAGCCGGGACAGGGGGCTGCATGAGCAGTTCTTC. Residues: CASRDRGLHEQFF.

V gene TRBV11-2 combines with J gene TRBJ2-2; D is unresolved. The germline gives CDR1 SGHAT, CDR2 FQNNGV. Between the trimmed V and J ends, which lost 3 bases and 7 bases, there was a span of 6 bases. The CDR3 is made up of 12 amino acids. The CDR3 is CASSFLGGELFF. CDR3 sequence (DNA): TGTGCCAGCAGCTTTCTCGGCGGGGAGCTGTTTTTT.

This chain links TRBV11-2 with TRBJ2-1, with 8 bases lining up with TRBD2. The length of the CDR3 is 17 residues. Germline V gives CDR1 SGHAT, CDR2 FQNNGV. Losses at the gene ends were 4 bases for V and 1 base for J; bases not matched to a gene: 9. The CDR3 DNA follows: TGTGCCAGCAGCTCCCGAGCGGGAGCCTCTTCCTACAATGAGCAGTTCTTC. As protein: CASSSRAGASSYNEQFF.

The CDR3 region has the DNA TGCAGCGTCGCCAGGGGAGGGGGCGGTACCGGGGAGCTGTTTTTT. It yields the protein CSVARGGGGTGELFF. The rearrangement links TRBV29-1 to TRBJ2-2; D possibly uses TRBD1 or TRBD2 (7 bases each). Trimming removed 6 bases from V and 5 bases from J, with 19 bases in between. In germline, CDR1 is SQVTM, CDR2 ANQGSEA. The CDR3 runs 15 residues.

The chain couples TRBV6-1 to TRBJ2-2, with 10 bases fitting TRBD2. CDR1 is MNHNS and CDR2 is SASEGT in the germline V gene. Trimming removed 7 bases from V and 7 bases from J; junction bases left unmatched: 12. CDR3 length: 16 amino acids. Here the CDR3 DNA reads TGTGCCAGCATCCGAAGGCCTAGCGGGAGTATCGGGGAGCTGTTTTTT. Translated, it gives CASIRRPSGSIGELFF.

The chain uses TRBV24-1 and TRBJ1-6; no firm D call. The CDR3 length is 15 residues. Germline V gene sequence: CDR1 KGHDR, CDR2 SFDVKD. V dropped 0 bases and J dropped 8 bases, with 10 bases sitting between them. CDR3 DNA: TGTGCCACCAGTGATTTGAGCGGGGTTGATTCACCCCTCCACTTT. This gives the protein CATSDLSGVDSPLHF.

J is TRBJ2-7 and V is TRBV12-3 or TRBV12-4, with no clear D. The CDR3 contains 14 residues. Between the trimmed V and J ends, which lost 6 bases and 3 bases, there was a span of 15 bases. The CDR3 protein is CASSFANGYYEQYF. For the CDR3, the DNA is TGTGCCAGCAGCTTCGCCAACGGCTACTACGAGCAGTACTTC.

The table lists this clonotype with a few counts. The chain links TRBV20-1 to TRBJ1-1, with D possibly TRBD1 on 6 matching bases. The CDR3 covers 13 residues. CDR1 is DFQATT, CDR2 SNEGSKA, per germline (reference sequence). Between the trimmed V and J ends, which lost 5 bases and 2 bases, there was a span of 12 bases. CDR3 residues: CSAAQGRNTEAFF. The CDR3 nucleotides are TGCAGTGCTGCACAGGGTCGTAACACTGAAGCTTTCTTT.

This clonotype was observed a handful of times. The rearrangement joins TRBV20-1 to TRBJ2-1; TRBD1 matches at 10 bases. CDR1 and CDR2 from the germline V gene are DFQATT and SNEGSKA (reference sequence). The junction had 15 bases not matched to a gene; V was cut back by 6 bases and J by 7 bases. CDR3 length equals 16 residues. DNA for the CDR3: TGCAGTGCGGATTACCAAGGGACAGGGGTGCCGAATGAGCAGTTCTTC. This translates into CSADYQGTGVPNEQFF.

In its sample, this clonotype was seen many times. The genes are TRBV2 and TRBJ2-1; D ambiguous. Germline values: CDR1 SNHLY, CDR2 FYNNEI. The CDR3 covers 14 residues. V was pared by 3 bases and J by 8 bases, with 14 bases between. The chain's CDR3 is CASSDLVPIDEQFF. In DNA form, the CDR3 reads TGTGCCAGCAGTGATCTAGTCCCCATCGATGAGCAGTTCTTC.

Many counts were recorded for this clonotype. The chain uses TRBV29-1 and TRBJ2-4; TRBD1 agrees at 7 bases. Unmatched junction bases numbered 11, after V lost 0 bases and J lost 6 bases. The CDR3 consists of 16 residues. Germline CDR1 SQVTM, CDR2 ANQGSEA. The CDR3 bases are TGCAGCGTTGAAGATCGGGTCCGGGACAGCGGAAACATTCAGTACTTC. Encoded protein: CSVEDRVRDSGNIQYF.

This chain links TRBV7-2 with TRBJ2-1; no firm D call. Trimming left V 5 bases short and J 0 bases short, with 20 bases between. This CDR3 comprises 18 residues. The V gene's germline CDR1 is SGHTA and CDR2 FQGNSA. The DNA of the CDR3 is TGTGCCAGCAGCCAAAAGAGTAGACCCTTGAGCTCCTACAATGAGCAGTTCTTC. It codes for CASSQKSRPLSSYNEQFF.

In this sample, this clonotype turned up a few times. The CDR3 region has the DNA TGTGCCACCAGCGGCGGGGGGAGCACAGATACGCAGTATTTT. The encoded protein is CATSGGGSTDTQYF. V gene TRBV15 combines with J gene TRBJ2-3; 8 bases match TRBD2. There are 14 residues in the CDR3. Unmatched junction bases numbered 1, after V lost 5 bases and J lost 0 bases. Germline V gives CDR1 LNHNV, CDR2 YYDKDF (reference sequence).

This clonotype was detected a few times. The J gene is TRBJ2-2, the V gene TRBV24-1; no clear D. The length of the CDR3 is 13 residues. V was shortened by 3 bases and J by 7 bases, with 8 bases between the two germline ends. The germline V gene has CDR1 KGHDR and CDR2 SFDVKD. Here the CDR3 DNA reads TGTGCCACCAGTGATCACGCGGTCGGGGAGCTGTTTTTT. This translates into CATSDHAVGELFF.

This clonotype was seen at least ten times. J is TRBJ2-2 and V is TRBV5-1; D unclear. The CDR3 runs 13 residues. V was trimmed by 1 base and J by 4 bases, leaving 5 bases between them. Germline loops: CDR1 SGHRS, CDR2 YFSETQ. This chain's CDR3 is CASSLSGTGELFF. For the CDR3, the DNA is TGCGCCAGCAGCTTGAGTGGCACCGGGGAGCTGTTTTTT.

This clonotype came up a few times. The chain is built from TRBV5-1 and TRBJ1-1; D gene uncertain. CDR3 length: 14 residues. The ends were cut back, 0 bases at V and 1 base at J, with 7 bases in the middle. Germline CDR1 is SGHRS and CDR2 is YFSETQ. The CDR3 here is CASSLASQNTEAFF. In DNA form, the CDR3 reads TGCGCCAGCAGCTTGGCTAGTCAGAACACTGAAGCTTTCTTT.

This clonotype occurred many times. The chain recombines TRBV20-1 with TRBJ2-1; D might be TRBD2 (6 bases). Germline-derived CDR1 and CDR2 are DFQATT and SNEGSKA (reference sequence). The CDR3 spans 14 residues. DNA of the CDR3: TGCAGCGCCCGGGACTTTAACACCTACAATGAGCAGTTCTTC. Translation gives CSARDFNTYNEQFF.

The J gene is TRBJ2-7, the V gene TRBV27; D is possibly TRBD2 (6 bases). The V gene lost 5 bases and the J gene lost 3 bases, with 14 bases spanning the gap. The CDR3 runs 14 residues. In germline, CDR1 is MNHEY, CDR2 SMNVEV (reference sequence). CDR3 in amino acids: CASSPYSGSYEQYV. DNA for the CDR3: TGTGCCAGCAGTCCCTATTCCGGGAGCTACGAGCAGTACGTC.

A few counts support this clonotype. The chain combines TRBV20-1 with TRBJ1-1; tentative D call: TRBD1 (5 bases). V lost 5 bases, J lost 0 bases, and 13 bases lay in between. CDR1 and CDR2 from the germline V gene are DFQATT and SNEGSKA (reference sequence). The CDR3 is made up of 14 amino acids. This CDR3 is CSAAIGGVNTEAFF. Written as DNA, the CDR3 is TGCAGTGCTGCAATCGGGGGAGTGAACACTGAAGCTTTCTTT.

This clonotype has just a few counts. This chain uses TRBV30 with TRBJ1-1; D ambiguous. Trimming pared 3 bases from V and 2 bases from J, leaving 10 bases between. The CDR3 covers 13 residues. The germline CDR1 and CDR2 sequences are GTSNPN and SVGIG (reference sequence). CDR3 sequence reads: CAWSRGSNTEAFF. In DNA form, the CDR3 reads TGTGCCTGGAGCCGCGGGAGTAACACTGAAGCTTTCTTT.

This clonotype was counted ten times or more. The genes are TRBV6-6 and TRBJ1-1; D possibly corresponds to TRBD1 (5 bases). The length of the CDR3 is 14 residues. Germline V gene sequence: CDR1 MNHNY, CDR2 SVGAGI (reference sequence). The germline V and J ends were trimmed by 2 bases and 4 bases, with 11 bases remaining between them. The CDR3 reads CASSYDGGGTEAFF. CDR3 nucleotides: TGTGCCAGCAGTTACGATGGGGGGGGCACTGAAGCTTTCTTT.

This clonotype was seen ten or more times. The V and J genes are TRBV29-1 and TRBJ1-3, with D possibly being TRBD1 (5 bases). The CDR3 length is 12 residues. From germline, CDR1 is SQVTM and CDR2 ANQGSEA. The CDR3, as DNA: TGCAGTTCCCGGGACGGTGGAAACACCATATATTTT. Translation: CSSRDGGNTIYF.